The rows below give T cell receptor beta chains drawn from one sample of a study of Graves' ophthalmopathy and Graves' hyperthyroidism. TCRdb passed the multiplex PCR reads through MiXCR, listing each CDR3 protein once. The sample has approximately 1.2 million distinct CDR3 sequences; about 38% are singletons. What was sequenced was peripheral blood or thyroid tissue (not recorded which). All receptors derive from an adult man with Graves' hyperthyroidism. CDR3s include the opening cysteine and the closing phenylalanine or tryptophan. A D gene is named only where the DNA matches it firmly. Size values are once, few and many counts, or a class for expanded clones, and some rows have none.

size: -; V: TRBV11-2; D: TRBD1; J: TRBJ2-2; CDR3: CASRQQQGAGNTGELFF; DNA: TGTGCCAGCAGACAACAACAGGGGGCGGGGAACACCGGGGAGCTGTTTTTT
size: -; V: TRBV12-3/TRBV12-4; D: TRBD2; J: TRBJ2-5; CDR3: CASSSLISSGKETQYF; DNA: TGTGCCAGCAGTTCCCTCATTTCAAGCGGGAAAGAGACCCAGTACTTC
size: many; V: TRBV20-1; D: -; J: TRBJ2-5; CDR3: CSANRVETQYF; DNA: TGCAGTGCTAATCGAGTAGAGACCCAGTACTTC
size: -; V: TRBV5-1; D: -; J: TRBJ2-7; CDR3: CASSLAPGAREQYF; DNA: TGCGCCAGCAGCTTGGCGCCGGGGGCAAGGGAGCAGTACTTC
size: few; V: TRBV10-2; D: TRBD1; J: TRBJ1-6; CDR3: CASSEQGWYNSPLHF; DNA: TGTGCCAGCAGTGAACAGGGGTGGTATAATTCACCCCTCCACTTT
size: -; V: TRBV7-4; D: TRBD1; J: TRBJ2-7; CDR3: CAGSWGQGLATYEQYF; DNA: TGTGCCGGCAGCTGGGGACAGGGATTGGCTACCTACGAGCAGTACTTC
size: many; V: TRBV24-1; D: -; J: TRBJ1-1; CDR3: CATSDPSHTEAFF; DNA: TGTGCCACCAGTGATCCCTCTCACACTGAAGCTTTCTTT
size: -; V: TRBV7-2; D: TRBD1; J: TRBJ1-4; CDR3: CASSKDRGSLHEKLFF; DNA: TGTGCCAGCAGTAAGGACAGGGGTAGCCTCCATGAAAAACTGTTTTTT
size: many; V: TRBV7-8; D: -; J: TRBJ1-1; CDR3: CASSSMTPEAFF; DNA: TGTGCCAGCAGCTCCATGACCCCTGAAGCTTTCTTT
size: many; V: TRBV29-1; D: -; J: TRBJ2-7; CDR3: CSGKVWGSEQYF; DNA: TGCAGCGGAAAAGTTTGGGGTAGCGAGCAGTACTTC
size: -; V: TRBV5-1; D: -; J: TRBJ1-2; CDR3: CASSSATGTNYGYTF; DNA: TGCGCCAGCAGCTCAGCGACAGGAACTAACTATGGCTACACCTTC
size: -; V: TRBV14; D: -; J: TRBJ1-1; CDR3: CASSPVSGIEAFF; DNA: TGTGCCAGCAGCCCCGTTTCAGGAATTGAAGCTTTCTTT
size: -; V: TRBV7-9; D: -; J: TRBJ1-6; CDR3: CASSLMVGVNSPLHF; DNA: TGTGCCAGCAGCTTAATGGTTGGGGTAAATTCACCCCTCCACTTT
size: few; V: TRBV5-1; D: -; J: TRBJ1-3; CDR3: CASSLVVGGNSGNTIYF; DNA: TGCGCCAGCAGCTTGGTAGTTGGCGGTAACTCTGGAAACACCATATATTTT
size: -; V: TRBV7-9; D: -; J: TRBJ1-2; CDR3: CASSALRGAYGYTF; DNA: TGTGCCAGCAGCGCCCTCCGGGGGGCATATGGCTACACCTTC
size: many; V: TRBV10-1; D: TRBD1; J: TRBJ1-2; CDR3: CASSGDRGGYTF; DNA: TGCGCCAGCAGCGGGGACAGGGGAGGCTACACCTTC
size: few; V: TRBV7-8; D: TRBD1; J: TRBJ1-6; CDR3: CASSQTGTPLHF; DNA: TGTGCCAGCAGCCAGACAGGGACACCCCTCCACTTT
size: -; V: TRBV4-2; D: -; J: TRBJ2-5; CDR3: CASSQEAGMQTQYF; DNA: TGTGCCAGCAGCCAAGAGGCAGGGATGCAGACCCAGTACTTC
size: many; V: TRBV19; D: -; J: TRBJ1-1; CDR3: CASSRGGARMNTEAFF; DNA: TGTGCCAGTAGTAGGGGGGGGGCCCGGATGAACACTGAAGCTTTCTTT
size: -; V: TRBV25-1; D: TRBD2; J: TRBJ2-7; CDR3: CASSDRSGLAGGPYEQYF; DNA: TGTGCCAGCAGTGACAGGTCGGGACTAGCGGGAGGGCCCTACGAGCAGTACTTC
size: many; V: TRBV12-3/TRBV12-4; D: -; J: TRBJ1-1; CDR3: CASRLGRQAFF; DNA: TGTGCCAGCAGACTAGGACGCCAGGCCTTCTTT
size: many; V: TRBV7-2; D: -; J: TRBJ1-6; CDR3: CASSLVRGGSPLHF; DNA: TGTGCCAGCAGCTTAGTAAGGGGTGGATCACCCCTCCACTTT
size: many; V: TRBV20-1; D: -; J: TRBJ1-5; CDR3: CSASTGRGEQPQHF; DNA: TGCAGTGCTAGTACGGGCCGGGGTGAACAGCCCCAGCATTTT
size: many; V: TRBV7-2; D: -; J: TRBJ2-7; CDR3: CASSLTRRSSYEQYF; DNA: TGTGCCAGCAGCTTGACCCGTCGAAGCTCCTACGAGCAGTACTTC
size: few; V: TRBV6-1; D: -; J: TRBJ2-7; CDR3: CASIPSQGSSYEQYF; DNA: TGTGCCAGCATCCCGTCCCAGGGCAGCTCCTACGAGCAGTACTTC
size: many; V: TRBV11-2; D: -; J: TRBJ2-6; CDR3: CASSLRVLTGANVLTF; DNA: TGTGCCAGCAGCTTACGGGTGCTTACTGGGGCCAACGTCCTGACTTTC
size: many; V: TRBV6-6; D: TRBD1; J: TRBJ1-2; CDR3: CASSYSDRRGYTF; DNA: TGTGCCAGCAGTTACTCGGACAGGCGCGGCTACACCTTC
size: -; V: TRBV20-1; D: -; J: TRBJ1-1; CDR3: CSARTGWDTEAFF; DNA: TGCAGTGCTAGAACGGGATGGGACACTGAAGCTTTCTTT
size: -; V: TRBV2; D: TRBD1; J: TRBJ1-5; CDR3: CASSERDRGNQPQHF; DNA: TGTGCCAGCAGTGAAAGGGACAGGGGGAATCAGCCCCAGCATTTT
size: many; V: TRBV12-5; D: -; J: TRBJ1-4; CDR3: CASGLSPATATNEKLFF; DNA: TGTGCTAGTGGTTTATCCCCCGCGACAGCAACTAATGAAAAACTGTTTTTT
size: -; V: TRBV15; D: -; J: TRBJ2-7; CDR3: CATSRGGDVSDEQYF; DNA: TGTGCCACCAGCAGGGGCGGAGATGTCTCTGACGAGCAGTACTTC
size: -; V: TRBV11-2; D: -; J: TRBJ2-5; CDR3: CASTDGLETQYF; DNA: TGTGCCAGCACCGATGGGCTGGAGACCCAGTACTTC
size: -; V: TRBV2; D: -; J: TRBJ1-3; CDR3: CASSRQWNSGNTIYF; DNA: TGTGCCAGCAGTAGACAGTGGAACTCTGGAAACACCATATATTTT
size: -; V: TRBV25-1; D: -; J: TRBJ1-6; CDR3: CASSPAVRGSPLHF; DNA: TGTGCCAGCAGCCCCGCCGTACGGGGTTCACCCCTCCACTTT
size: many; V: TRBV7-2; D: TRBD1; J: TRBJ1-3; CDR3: CASSLYMPRQGKGNTIYF; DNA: TGTGCCAGCAGCTTATACATGCCGCGACAGGGGAAAGGAAACACCATATATTTT
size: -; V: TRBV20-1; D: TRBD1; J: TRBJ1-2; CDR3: CSARVTGQGYGYTF; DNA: TGCAGTGCTAGAGTAACGGGACAGGGTTATGGCTACACCTTC
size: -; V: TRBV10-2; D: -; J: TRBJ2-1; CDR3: CASSEAEDYNEQFF; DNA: TGCGCCAGCAGTGAGGCAGAGGACTACAATGAGCAGTTCTTC
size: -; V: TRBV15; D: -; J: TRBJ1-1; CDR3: CATSGGGDTEAFF; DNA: TGTGCCACCAGCGGGGGGGGGGACACTGAAGCTTTCTTT
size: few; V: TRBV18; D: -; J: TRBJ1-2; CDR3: CASSPETNPNYGYTF; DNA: TGTGCCAGCTCACCGGAGACAAACCCGAACTATGGCTACACCTTC
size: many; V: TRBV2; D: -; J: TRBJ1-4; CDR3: CASSESDLSILGKLFF; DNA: TGTGCCAGCAGTGAAAGCGATTTGTCAATACTCGGAAAACTGTTTTTT
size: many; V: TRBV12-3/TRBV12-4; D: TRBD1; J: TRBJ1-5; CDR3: CASSLWGQTNQPQHF; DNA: TGTGCCAGCAGTTTATGGGGACAGACTAATCAGCCCCAGCATTTT
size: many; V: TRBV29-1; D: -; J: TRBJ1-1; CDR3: CSVRKNTEAFF; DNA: TGCAGCGTTCGAAAGAACACTGAAGCTTTCTTT
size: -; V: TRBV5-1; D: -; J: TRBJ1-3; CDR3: CASSLAWGTQRDTIYF; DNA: TGCGCCAGCAGCTTGGCTTGGGGCACGCAGAGAGACACCATATATTTT
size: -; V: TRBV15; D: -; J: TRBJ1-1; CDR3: CATSTGKQAFF; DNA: TGTGCCACCAGCACGGGGAAGCAAGCTTTCTTT
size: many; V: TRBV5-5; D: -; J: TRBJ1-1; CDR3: CASVEGGYTEAFF; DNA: TGTGCCAGCGTGGAGGGCGGCTACACTGAAGCTTTCTTT
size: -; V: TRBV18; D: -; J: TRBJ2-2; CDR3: CASSPLGAGANTGELFF; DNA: TGTGCCAGCTCACCTCTGGGAGCAGGTGCGAACACCGGGGAGCTGTTTTTC
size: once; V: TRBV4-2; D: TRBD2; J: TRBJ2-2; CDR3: CASSRFSGGGNTGELFF; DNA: TGTGCCAGCAGCCGCTTTAGCGGGGGTGGGAACACCGGGGAGCTGTTTTTT
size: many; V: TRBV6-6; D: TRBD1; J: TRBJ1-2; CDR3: CASSYQGQDYGYTF; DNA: TGTGCCAGCAGTTACCAGGGACAGGACTATGGCTACACCTTC
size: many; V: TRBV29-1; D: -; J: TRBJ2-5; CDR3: CSCGLLTQETQYF; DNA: TGCAGCTGTGGTCTTTTGACTCAAGAGACCCAGTACTTC
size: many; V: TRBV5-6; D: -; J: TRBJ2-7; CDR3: CASSFASRSAYEQYF; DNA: TGTGCCAGCAGCTTCGCCTCACGTTCCGCCTACGAGCAGTACTTC
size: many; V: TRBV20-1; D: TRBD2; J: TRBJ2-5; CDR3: CSASPGRARETQYF; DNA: TGCAGTGCTAGTCCCGGGAGGGCCAGAGAGACCCAGTACTTC
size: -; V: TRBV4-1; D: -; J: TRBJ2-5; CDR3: CASSQGLRADQETQYF; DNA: TGCGCCAGCAGCCAAGGTCTTCGGGCGGATCAAGAGACCCAGTACTTC
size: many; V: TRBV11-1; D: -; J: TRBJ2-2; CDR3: CASSLAIGELFF; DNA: TGTGCCAGCAGCTTAGCTATCGGGGAGCTGTTTTTT
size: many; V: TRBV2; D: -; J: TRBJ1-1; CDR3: CASSYQGNMNTEAFF; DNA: TGTGCCAGCTCGTATCAGGGGAACATGAACACTGAAGCTTTCTTT
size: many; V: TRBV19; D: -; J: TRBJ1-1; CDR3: CASSIDGGMNTEAFF; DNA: TGTGCCAGTAGTATAGATGGAGGTATGAACACTGAAGCTTTCTTT
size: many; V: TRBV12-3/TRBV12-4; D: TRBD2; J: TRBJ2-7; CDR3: CASSGGASGRGYEQYF; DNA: TGTGCCAGCAGTGGAGGGGCTAGCGGGAGAGGATACGAGCAGTACTTC
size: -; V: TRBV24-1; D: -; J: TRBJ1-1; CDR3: CATSEGGPRHTGAFF; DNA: TGTGCCACCAGTGAAGGAGGGCCCAGACACACTGGAGCTTTCTTT
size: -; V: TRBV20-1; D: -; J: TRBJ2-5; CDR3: CSAKALQGYQETQYF; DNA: TGCAGTGCTAAGGCACTACAAGGATACCAAGAGACCCAGTACTTC
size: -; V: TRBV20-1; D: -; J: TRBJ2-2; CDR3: CSARWPNTGELFF; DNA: TGCAGTGCTAGATGGCCGAACACCGGGGAGCTGTTTTTT
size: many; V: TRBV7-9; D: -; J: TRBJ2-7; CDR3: CASSLDQASDEQYF; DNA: TGTGCCAGCAGCTTAGACCAGGCTTCCGACGAGCAGTACTTC